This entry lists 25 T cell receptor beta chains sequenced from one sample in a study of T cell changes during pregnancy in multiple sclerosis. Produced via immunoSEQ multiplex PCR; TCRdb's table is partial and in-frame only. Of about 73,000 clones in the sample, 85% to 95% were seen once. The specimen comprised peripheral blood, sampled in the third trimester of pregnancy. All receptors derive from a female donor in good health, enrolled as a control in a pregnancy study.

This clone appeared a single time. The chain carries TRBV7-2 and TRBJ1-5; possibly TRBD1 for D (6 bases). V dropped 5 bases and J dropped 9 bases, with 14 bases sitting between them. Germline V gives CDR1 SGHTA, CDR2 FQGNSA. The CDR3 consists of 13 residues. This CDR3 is CASSPGAPGPQHF. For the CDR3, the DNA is TGTGCCAGCAGCCCAGGGGCCCCAGGGCCCCAGCATTTT.

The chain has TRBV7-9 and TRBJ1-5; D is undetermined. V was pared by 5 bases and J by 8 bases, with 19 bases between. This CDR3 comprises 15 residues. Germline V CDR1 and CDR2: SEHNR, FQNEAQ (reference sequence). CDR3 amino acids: CASSTGDGPREPQHF. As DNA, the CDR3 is TGTGCCAGCAGCACCGGCGACGGGCCGCGGGAGCCCCAGCATTTT.

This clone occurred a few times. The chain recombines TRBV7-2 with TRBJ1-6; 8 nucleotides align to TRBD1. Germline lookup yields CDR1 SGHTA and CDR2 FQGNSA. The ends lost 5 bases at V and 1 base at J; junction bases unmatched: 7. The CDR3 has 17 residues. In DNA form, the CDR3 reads TGTGCCAGCAGCCCTGGACAGGGACGGTCCTATAATTCACCCCTCCACTTT. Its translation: CASSPGQGRSYNSPLHF.

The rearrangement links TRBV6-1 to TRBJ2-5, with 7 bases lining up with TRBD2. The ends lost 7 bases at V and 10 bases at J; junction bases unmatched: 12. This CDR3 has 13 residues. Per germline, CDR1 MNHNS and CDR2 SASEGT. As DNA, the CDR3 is TGTGCCAGCATGAGGTGGACTAGGGATGGCCAGTACTTC. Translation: CASMRWTRDGQYF.

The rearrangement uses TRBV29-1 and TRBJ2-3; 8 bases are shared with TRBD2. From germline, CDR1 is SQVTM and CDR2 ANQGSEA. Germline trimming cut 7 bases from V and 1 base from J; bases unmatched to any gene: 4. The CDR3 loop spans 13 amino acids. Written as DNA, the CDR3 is TGCAGCGGACCGGGACTAGGCACAGATACGCAGTATTTT. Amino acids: CSGPGLGTDTQYF.

CDR3 nucleotide sequence: TGTGCCAGCAGCAAAGAAGTGGCAGGGTGGGGACTCTACGAGCAGTACTTC. Its protein is CASSKEVAGWGLYEQYF. This chain uses TRBV21-1 with TRBJ2-7; the table calls TRBD2, which could not be checked here. TRBV21-1 is a recognized pseudogene. The CDR3 spans 17 residues.

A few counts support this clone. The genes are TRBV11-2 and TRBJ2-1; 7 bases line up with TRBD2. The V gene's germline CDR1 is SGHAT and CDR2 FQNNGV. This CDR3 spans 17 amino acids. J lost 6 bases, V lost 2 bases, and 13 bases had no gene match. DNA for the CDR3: TGTGCCAGCAGCTTACCCGGGACTACCCGCCCTGGCAATGAGCAGTTCTTC. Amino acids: CASSLPGTTRPGNEQFF.

For the CDR3, the DNA is TGTGCCAGCTCACTTTTAGGGGGCCCTCGTTACAATGAGCAGTTCTTC. This gives the protein CASSLLGGPRYNEQFF. This rearrangement joins TRBV18 to TRBJ2-1; the match to TRBD1 covers 7 bases. Per the germline V gene, CDR1 is KGHSH and CDR2 is LQKENI. The CDR3 totals 16 residues. Trimming removed 4 bases from V and 4 bases from J; junction bases left unmatched: 10.

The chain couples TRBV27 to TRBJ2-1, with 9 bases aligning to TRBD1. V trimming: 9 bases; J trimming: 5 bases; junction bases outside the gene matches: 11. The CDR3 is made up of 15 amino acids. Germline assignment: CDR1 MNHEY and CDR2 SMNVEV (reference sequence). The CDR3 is CARPLPGQGNNEQFF. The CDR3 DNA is TGTGCCAGACCTCTCCCGGGACAGGGCAACAATGAGCAGTTCTTC.

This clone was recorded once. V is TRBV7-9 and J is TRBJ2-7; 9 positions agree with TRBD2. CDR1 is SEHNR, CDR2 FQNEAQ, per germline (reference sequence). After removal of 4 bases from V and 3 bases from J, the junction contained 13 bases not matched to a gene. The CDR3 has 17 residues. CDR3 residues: CASSSKEKRGARYEQYF. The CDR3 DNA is TGTGCCAGCAGCTCGAAAGAAAAGCGGGGGGCCCGCTACGAGCAGTACTTC.

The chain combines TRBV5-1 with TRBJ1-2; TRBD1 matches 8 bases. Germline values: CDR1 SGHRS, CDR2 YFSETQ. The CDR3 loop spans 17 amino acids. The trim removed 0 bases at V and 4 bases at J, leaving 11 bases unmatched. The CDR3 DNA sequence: TGCGCCAGCAGCTTGGGGGCCGACAGGGGAGCTCTCTATGGCTACACCTTC. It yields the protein CASSLGADRGALYGYTF. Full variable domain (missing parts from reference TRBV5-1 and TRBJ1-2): KAGVTQTPRYLIKTRGQQVTLSCSPISGHRSVSWYQQTPGQGLQFLFEYFSETQRNKGNFPGRFSGRQFSNSRSEMNVSTLELGDSALYLCASSLGADRGALYGYTFGSGTRLTVV.

The CDR3 protein is CASSPTMDNEQFF. In DNA form, the CDR3 reads TGTGCCAGCAGCCCAACAATGGACAATGAGCAGTTCTTC. The chain combines TRBV28 with TRBJ2-1; D gene ambiguous. CDR3 length: 13 residues. Germline-derived CDR1 and CDR2 are MDHEN and SYDVKM. V lost 6 bases and J 5 bases, leaving 11 bases between the germline ends.

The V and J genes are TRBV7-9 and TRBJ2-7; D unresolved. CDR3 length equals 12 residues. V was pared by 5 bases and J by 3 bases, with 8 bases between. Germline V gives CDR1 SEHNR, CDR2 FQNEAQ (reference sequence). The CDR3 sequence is CASSDTGYEQYF. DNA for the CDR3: TGTGCCAGCAGCGATACGGGCTACGAGCAGTACTTC.

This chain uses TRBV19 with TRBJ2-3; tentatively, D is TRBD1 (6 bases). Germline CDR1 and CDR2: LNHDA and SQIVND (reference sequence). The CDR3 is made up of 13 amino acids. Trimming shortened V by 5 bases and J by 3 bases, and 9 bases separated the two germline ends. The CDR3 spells CASSPDRTDTQYF. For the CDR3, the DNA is TGTGCCAGTAGTCCCGACAGGACAGATACGCAGTATTTT.

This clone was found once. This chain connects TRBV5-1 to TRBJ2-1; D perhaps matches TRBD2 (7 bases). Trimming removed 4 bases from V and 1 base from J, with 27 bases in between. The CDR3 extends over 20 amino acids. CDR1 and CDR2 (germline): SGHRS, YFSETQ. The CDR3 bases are TGCGCCAGCAGCCCGCAAGGGGGGGGTCCGTTTTTAAGGTCCTACAATGAGCAGTTCTTC. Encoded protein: CASSPQGGGPFLRSYNEQFF.

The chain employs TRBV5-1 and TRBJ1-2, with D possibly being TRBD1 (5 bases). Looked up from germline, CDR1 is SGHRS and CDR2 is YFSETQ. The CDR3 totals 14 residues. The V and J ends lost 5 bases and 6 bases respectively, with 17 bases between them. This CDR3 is CASRYPQGGNGYTF. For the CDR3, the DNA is TGCGCCAGCAGATACCCCCAGGGCGGGAATGGCTACACCTTC.

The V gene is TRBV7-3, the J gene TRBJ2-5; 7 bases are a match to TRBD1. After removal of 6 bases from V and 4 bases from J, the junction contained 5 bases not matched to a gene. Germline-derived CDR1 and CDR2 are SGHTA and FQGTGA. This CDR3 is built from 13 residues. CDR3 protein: CASSRGLTETQYF. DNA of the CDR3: TGTGCCAGCAGTAGGGGGCTGACAGAGACCCAGTACTTC.

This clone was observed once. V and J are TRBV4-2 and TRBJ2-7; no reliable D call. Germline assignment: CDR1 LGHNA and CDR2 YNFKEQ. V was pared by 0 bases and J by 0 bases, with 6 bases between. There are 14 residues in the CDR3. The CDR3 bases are TGTGCCAGCAGCCAAGACCCGGGCTCCTACGAGCAGTACTTC. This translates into CASSQDPGSYEQYF.

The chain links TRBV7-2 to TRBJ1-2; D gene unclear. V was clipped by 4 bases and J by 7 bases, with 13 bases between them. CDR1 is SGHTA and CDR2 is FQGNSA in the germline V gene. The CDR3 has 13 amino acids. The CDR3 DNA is TGTGCCAGCAGCTCAGCGGAGGGCTCTGGCTACACCTTC. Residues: CASSSAEGSGYTF.

In nucleotides, the CDR3 is TGTGCCAGCAGCTTAGCTGGACAGGGAGGGATAAGTCAGCCCCAGCATTTT. Amino acids: CASSLAGQGGISQPQHF. The chain uses TRBV7-8 and TRBJ1-5; 8 bases map to TRBD1. There are 17 residues in the CDR3. Germline CDR1 and CDR2: SGHVS and FQNEAQ. J lost 6 bases, V lost 0 bases, and 10 bases had no gene match.

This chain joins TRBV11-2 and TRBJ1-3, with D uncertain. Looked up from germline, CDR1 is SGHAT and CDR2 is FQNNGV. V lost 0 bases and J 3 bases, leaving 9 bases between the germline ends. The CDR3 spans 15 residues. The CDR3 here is CASSLELAFGNTIYF. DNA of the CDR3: TGTGCCAGCAGCTTAGAACTAGCTTTTGGAAACACCATATATTTT.

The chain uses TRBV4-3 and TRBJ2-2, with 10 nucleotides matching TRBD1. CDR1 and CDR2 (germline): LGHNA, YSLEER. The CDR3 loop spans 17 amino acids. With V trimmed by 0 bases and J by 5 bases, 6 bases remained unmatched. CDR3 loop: CASSQDRQGARTGELFF. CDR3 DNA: TGCGCCAGCAGCCAAGATCGACAGGGGGCGAGGACCGGGGAGCTGTTTTTT.

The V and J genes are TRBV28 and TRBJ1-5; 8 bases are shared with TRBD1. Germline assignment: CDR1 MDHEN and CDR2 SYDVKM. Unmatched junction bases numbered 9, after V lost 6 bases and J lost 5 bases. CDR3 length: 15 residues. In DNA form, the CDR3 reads TGTGCCAGCAGACCCCAGGGGGCGAGATATCAGCCCCAGCATTTT. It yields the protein CASRPQGARYQPQHF. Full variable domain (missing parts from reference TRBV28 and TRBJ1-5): DVKVTQSSRYLVKRTGEKVFLECVQDMDHENMFWYRQDPGLGLRLIYFSYDVKMKEKGDIPEGYSVSREKKERFSLILESASTNQTSMYLCASRPQGARYQPQHFGDGTRLSIL.

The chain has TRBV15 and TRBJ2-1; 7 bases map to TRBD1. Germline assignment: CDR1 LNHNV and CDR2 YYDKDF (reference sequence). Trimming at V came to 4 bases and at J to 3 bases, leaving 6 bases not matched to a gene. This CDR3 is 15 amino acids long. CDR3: CATSKQGSLYNEQFF. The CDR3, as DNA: TGTGCCACCAGCAAACAGGGGTCCCTCTACAATGAGCAGTTCTTC.

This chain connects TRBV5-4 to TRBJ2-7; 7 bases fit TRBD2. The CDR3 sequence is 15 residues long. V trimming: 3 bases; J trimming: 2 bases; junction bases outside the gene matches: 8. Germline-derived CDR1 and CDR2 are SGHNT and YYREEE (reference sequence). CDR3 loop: CASSSWGGGPYEQYF. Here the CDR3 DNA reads TGTGCCAGCAGCTCTTGGGGGGGAGGGCCCTACGAGCAGTACTTC.